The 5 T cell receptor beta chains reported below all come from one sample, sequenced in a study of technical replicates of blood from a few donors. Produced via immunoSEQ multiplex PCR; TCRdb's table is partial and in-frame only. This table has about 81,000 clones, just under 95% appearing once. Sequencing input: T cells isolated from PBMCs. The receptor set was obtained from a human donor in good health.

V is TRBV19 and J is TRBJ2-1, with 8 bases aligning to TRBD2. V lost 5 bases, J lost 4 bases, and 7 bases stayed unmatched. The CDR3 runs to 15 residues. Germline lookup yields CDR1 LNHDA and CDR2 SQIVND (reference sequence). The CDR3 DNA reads TGTGCCAGTAGTGATTCTAGCGGGCTTTACAATGAGCAGTTCTTC. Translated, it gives CASSDSSGLYNEQFF.

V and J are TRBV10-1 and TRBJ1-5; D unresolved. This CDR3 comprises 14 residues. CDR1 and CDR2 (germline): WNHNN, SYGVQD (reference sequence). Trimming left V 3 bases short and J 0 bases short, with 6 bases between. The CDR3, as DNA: TGCGCCAGCAGTGAAGGGAGTAGCAATCAGCCCCAGCATTTT. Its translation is CASSEGSSNQPQHF.

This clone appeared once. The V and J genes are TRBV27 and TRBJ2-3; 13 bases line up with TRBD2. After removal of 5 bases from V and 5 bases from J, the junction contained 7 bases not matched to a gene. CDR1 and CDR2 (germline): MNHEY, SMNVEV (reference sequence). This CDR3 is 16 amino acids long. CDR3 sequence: CASSPPTSGGLDTQYF. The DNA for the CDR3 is TGTGCCAGCAGTCCTCCGACTAGCGGGGGGCTAGATACGCAGTATTTT.

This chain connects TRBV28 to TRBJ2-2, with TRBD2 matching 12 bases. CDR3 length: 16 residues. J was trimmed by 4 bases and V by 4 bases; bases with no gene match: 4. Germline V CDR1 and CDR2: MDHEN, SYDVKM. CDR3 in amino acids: CASSSSGRARTGELFF. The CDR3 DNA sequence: TGTGCCAGCAGTTCTAGCGGGAGGGCCCGCACCGGGGAGCTGTTTTTT.

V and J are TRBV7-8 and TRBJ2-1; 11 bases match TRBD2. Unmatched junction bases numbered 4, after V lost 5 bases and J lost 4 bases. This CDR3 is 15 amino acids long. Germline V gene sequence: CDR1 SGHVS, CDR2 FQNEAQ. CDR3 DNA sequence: TGTGCCAGCAGCCTTAGCGGGGGGGCATACAATGAGCAGTTCTTC. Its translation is CASSLSGGAYNEQFF.